Below are 6 T cell receptor beta chains sequenced from a single sample in a study of siplizumab effects on memory and regulatory T cells. The assay was immunoSEQ multiplex PCR, and TCRdb's table has in-frame clones only and misses some. This sample has 80,000 to 130,000 clones, with about 92% found just once. The sequencing input was Tregs sorted from blood. These receptor sequences come from a human donor in good health.

Notes on this clone: Other DNA sequences of this sample code for an identical CDR3. The chain uses TRBV9 and TRBJ1-3; maybe TRBD1 (5 bases). CDR3 length: 14 amino acids. The germline gives CDR1 SGDLS, CDR2 YYNGEE. Trimming took 1 base from V and 1 from J, leaving 6 bases between them. The CDR3 nucleotides read TGTGCCAGCAGCGTACAGGGTTCTGGAAACACCATATATTTT. Amino acid sequence: CASSVQGSGNTIYF.

The chain combines TRBV12-1 with TRBJ2-1; the table's D call, TRBD2, was not checked against the DNA. TRBV12-1 is termed a pseudogene. The CDR3 totals 11 residues. The CDR3 sequence is CASSFGAGKFF. The CDR3 DNA is TGTGCCAGCAGCTTTGGAGCGGGGAAGTTCTTC.

This clone came up once. J is TRBJ2-1 and V is TRBV14, with 7 bases matching TRBD2. This CDR3 comprises 13 residues. The V segment lost 1 base and the J segment 13 bases; nucleotides outside the gene matches: 7. CDR1 SGHDN and CDR2 FVKESK come from the germline V gene. The CDR3 loop reads CASSQGIRLAQFF. The CDR3 DNA reads TGTGCCAGCAGCCAAGGCATACGACTAGCTCAGTTCTTC.

The gene calls are TRBV15 and TRBJ2-1, with a possible D match to TRBD2 (6 bases). Germline assignment: CDR1 LNHNV and CDR2 YYDKDF (reference sequence). There are 16 residues in the CDR3. Trimming cost V 3 bases and J 7 bases, with 19 bases left between them. The CDR3 nucleotides are TGTGCCACCAGCAGTGTGGACTTTTGGGGGGAGAATGAGCAGTTCTTC. Its protein is CATSSVDFWGENEQFF.

V and J are TRBV28 and TRBJ2-7; no firm D call. This CDR3 spans 12 amino acids. Deletions cut 6 bases from V and 3 bases from J, with 9 bases between. The germline CDR1 and CDR2 sequences are MDHEN and SYDVKM. The CDR3 is CASRPSIYEQYF. The CDR3 nucleotides are TGTGCCAGCAGACCATCCATCTACGAGCAGTACTTC.

This clone has just one count. The V gene is TRBV6-4, the J gene TRBJ2-7; D might be TRBD2 (6 bases). The CDR3 is made up of 15 amino acids. V was trimmed by 4 bases and J by 5 bases, leaving 18 bases between them. Germline CDR1 and CDR2: MRHNA and SNTAGT. The CDR3 DNA reads TGTGCCAGCAGTGCGCTAGCGACCCAATCTAACGAGCAGTACTTC. Its translation: CASSALATQSNEQYF.